Below, 27 T cell receptor beta chains from the same sample are listed, as sequenced in a study of blood T cell repertoires in COVID-19. The table came from immunoSEQ multiplex PCR; TCRdb's copy has only in-frame clones and leaves some out. The data contain fewer than 85,000 clones, roughly nine tenths of them singletons. The sequenced sample was peripheral blood. The receptors stem from a man in his fifties or sixties with acute or convalescent COVID-19.

This chain links TRBV9 with TRBJ1-6, with 7 bases that match TRBD1. Trimming at V came to 0 bases and at J to 9 bases, leaving 3 bases not matched to a gene. Germline values: CDR1 SGDLS, CDR2 YYNGEE. There are 14 residues in the CDR3. CDR3 sequence: CASSVEQGPSPLHF. DNA of the CDR3: TGTGCCAGCAGCGTAGAACAGGGGCCTTCACCCCTCCACTTT. The complete variable domain, with remaining parts taken from reference TRBV9 and TRBJ1-6, reads DSGVTQTPKHLITATGQRVTLRCSPRSGDLSVYWYQQSLDQGLQFLIQYYNGEERAKGNILERFSAQQFPDLHSELNLSSLELGDSALYFCASSVEQGPSPLHFGNGTRLTVT.

The rearrangement uses TRBV5-1 and TRBJ1-1; 7 bases line up with TRBD1. With V trimmed by 4 bases and J by 0 bases, 6 bases remained unmatched. CDR1 SGHRS and CDR2 YFSETQ come from the germline V gene. The CDR3 runs 15 residues. The CDR3 DNA reads as TGCGCCAGCAGCGCATACAGGGGCATGAACACTGAAGCTTTCTTT. Encoded protein: CASSAYRGMNTEAFF.

V and J are TRBV7-2 and TRBJ2-6; D remains unclear. V was pared by 4 bases and J by 0 bases, with 10 bases between. This CDR3 region has 16 residues. Germline V lookup: CDR1 SGHTA, CDR2 FQGNSA. CDR3 nucleotide sequence: TGTGCCAGCAGCTCCTCGGTTGACTCTGGGGCCAACGTCCTGACTTTC. It codes for CASSSSVDSGANVLTF.

In this sample, this clone turned up once. V usage is TRBV10-3 and J usage is TRBJ2-3; 10 bases map to TRBD1. The CDR3 totals 16 residues. Trimming at V came to 6 bases and at J to 2 bases, leaving 8 bases not matched to a gene. Germline V gene data show CDR1 as ENHRY and CDR2 as SYGVKD. The CDR3 sequence: CAIRPGQGVSTDTQYF. CDR3 in DNA: TGTGCCATCAGACCAGGACAGGGGGTGTCCACAGATACGCAGTATTTT.

The chain recombines TRBV5-1 with TRBJ2-5, with TRBD1 as a possible D gene (6 bases). This CDR3 contains 14 residues. From germline, CDR1 is SGHRS and CDR2 YFSETQ. Trimming shortened V by 4 bases and J by 1 base, and 11 bases separated the two germline ends. The CDR3: CASSPEGVQETQYF. The CDR3 DNA follows: TGCGCCAGCAGCCCTGAGGGGGTCCAAGAGACCCAGTACTTC.

The gene calls are TRBV15 and TRBJ1-2, with D uncertain. This CDR3 is built from 13 residues. Germline V gene lookup returns CDR1 LNHNV and CDR2 YYDKDF (reference sequence). V gave up 0 bases and J gave up 6 bases, with 8 bases separating them. CDR3 DNA sequence: TGTGCCACCAGCAGAGATTTAGTGGATGGCTACACCTTC. Its translation is CATSRDLVDGYTF.

This chain joins TRBV11-3 and TRBJ2-2, with D unresolved. Germline V gene sequence: CDR1 SGHNT, CDR2 YENEEA. The CDR3 length is 13 residues. V dropped 0 bases and J dropped 5 bases, with 4 bases sitting between them. The CDR3 spells CASSLERTGELFF. The CDR3 bases are TGTGCCAGCAGCTTAGAGAGGACCGGGGAGCTGTTTTTT.

The V call is TRBV5-1, the J call TRBJ2-5; the match to TRBD1 covers 9 bases. With V trimmed by 3 bases and J by 4 bases, 7 bases remained unmatched. CDR1 and CDR2 (germline): SGHRS, YFSETQ. The CDR3 covers 15 residues. CDR3 DNA sequence: TGCGCCAGCAGCTCGCCCGGACAGGGGAGAGAGACCCAGTACTTC. Protein sequence: CASSSPGQGRETQYF.

The chain uses TRBV2 and TRBJ2-5; D is undetermined. CDR1 and CDR2 from the germline V gene are SNHLY and FYNNEI. CDR3 size: 11 residues. The ends were cut back, 7 bases at V and 5 bases at J, with 8 bases in the middle. The CDR3 DNA follows: TGTGCCAGCACAAACACCGAGACCCAGTACTTC. Translating gives CASTNTETQYF.

This clone showed up just a few times. This rearrangement joins TRBV27 to TRBJ1-1, with unresolved D. The CDR3 length is 15 residues. V lost 6 bases and J lost 1, with 15 bases in between. Germline V gene lookup returns CDR1 MNHEY and CDR2 SMNVEV (reference sequence). The CDR3 DNA sequence: TGTGCCAGCAGCCGCGGCGGAGGTAGGAACACTGAAGCTTTCTTT. Translated, it gives CASSRGGGRNTEAFF.

This rearrangement joins TRBV7-3 to TRBJ2-3; D possibly corresponds to TRBD1 (6 bases). The germline V and J ends were trimmed by 0 bases and 3 bases, with 13 bases remaining between them. CDR3 size: 16 residues. Germline lookup yields CDR1 SGHTA and CDR2 FQGTGA. This CDR3 reads CASSLTPGAATDTQYF. CDR3 DNA sequence: TGTGCCAGCAGCTTAACCCCAGGGGCCGCGACAGATACGCAGTATTTT.

The genes are TRBV5-6 and TRBJ1-1, with 9 bases lining up with TRBD1. The CDR3 extends over 14 amino acids. V was clipped by 5 bases and J by 5 bases; unmatched bases: 7. Germline CDR1 SGHDT, CDR2 YYEEEE. This chain's CDR3 is CASSPGTGLTEAFF. The CDR3, as DNA: TGTGCCAGCAGTCCCGGGACAGGGTTGACTGAAGCTTTCTTT.

The rearrangement links TRBV9 to TRBJ2-1; D not certain. Germline values: CDR1 SGDLS, CDR2 YYNGEE. CDR3 size: 12 residues. V lost 2 bases and J 5 bases, leaving 5 bases between the germline ends. The CDR3: CASSVADNEQFF. In nucleotides, the CDR3 is TGTGCCAGCAGCGTCGCAGACAATGAGCAGTTCTTC.

CDR3 sequence reads: CASSAYRGRDEQYF. DNA for the CDR3: TGTGCCAGCAGCGCCTACAGGGGTCGGGACGAGCAGTACTTC. The chain has TRBV9 and TRBJ2-7; TRBD1 matches 7 bases. The junction had 8 bases not matched to a gene; V was cut back by 3 bases and J by 5 bases. CDR3 length equals 14 residues. Germline CDR1 SGDLS, CDR2 YYNGEE.

J is TRBJ1-1 and V is TRBV6-5; the match to TRBD1 covers 8 bases. The CDR3 runs 14 residues. Germline CDR1 is MNHEY and CDR2 is SVGAGI. J gave up 1 base and V 4 bases, and 2 bases lay outside the gene matches. CDR3 sequence: CASSLDRENTEAFF. The CDR3 DNA reads as TGTGCCAGCAGTTTGGACAGGGAGAACACTGAAGCTTTCTTT.

CDR3: CASSFGTGDLSYEQYF. CDR3 coding DNA: TGTGCCAGCAGTTTCGGGACAGGGGATCTATCCTACGAGCAGTACTTC. The V gene is TRBV6-6, the J gene TRBJ2-7; 10 bases align to TRBD1. This CDR3 is 16 amino acids long. Trimming cost V 4 bases and J 1 base; bases outside gene matches: 7. Germline assignment: CDR1 MNHNY and CDR2 SVGAGI (reference sequence).

This chain links TRBV3-1 (or the pseudogene TRBV3-2) with TRBJ1-4; D not certain. The CDR3 totals 13 residues. The germline V gene has CDR1 LGHDT and CDR2 YNNKEL (reference sequence). Between the trimmed V and J ends, which lost 0 bases and 4 bases, there was a span of 3 bases. The DNA for the CDR3 is TGTGCCAGCAGCCAAGACAGTAATGAAAAACTGTTTTTT. Residues: CASSQDSNEKLFF.

The V gene is TRBV5-4, the J gene TRBJ2-7; D might be TRBD1 (6 bases). Germline CDR1 and CDR2: SGHNT and YYREEE (reference sequence). CDR3 size: 13 residues. Trimming stripped 4 bases from V and 0 bases from J, with 8 bases between. In DNA, the CDR3 is TGTGCCAGCAGCATGGACAGCTCCTACGAGCAGTACTTC. It specifies CASSMDSSYEQYF.

The rearrangement links TRBV6-1 to TRBJ2-7, with D tentatively TRBD1 (6 bases). Germline V gene sequence: CDR1 MNHNS, CDR2 SASEGT. The CDR3 extends over 14 amino acids. Trimming removed 1 base from V and 2 bases from J, with 9 bases in between. In nucleotides, the CDR3 is TGTGCCAGCAGTGAAGAGACAGGTCCCTACGAGCAGTACTTC. Its protein is CASSEETGPYEQYF.

The chain carries TRBV9 and TRBJ1-4; TRBD1 is a possible D gene (5 bases). V lost 0 bases, J lost 6 bases, and 9 bases lay in between. This CDR3 is 14 amino acids long. Per the germline V gene, CDR1 is SGDLS and CDR2 is YYNGEE. CDR3 in DNA: TGTGCCAGCAGCGTAGGGGGCCAAGATGAAAAACTGTTTTTT. It specifies CASSVGGQDEKLFF.

This sequence joins TRBV19 and TRBJ1-1; TRBD1 aligns across 9 bases. V lost 7 bases to trimming and J lost 8 bases; unmatched junction nucleotides: 8. The CDR3 spans 13 residues. CDR1 LNHDA and CDR2 SQIVND come from the germline V gene (reference sequence). CDR3 loop: CASTASGTGEAFF. CDR3 DNA: TGTGCCAGTACCGCCTCCGGGACAGGGGAAGCTTTCTTT.

The chain employs TRBV7-2 and TRBJ2-5, with D tentatively TRBD1 (7 bases). V gave up 0 bases and J gave up 4 bases, with 15 bases separating them. In germline, CDR1 is SGHTA, CDR2 FQGNSA. This CDR3 has 16 amino acids. For the CDR3, the DNA is TGTGCCAGCAGCTTAGCCCGCCAGGGGGGTCGAGAGACCCAGTACTTC. Residues: CASSLARQGGRETQYF.

This chain connects TRBV6-2 or TRBV6-3 to TRBJ2-1, with 7 bases lining up with TRBD2. The CDR3 has 17 residues. Germline CDR1 reads MNHEY; CDR2 reads SVGEGT. Trimming cost V 0 bases and J 7 bases; bases outside gene matches: 12. DNA of the CDR3: TGTGCCAGCAGTTACTCGATAGGCGGGGGATTAGAAAATGAGCAGTTCTTC. This gives the protein CASSYSIGGGLENEQFF.

This rearrangement joins TRBV9 to TRBJ2-7; TRBD1 aligns across 9 bases. The CDR3 is 15 amino acids. J lost 5 bases, V lost 0 bases, and 6 bases had no gene match. Germline CDR1 and CDR2: SGDLS and YYNGEE. The CDR3 DNA is TGTGCCAGCAGCGTAGGTTGGACAGGGGTAGACGAGCAGTACTTC. Translated: CASSVGWTGVDEQYF.

Note on this clone: Other nucleotide sequences from this sample produce the same CDR3. V gene TRBV25-1 combines with J gene TRBJ2-3; D perhaps matches TRBD2 (7 bases). Trimming left V 1 base short and J 3 bases short, with 11 bases between. This CDR3 is built from 15 residues. The germline CDR1 and CDR2 sequences are MGHDK and SYGVNS. In DNA, the CDR3 is TGTGCCAGCAGTGAATTTAGGGGGGGGACAGATACGCAGTATTTT. This codes for CASSEFRGGTDTQYF.

In its sample, this clone was seen once. This chain connects TRBV5-1 to TRBJ1-5; the D gene is possibly TRBD1 (5 bases). V lost 0 bases to trimming and J lost 8 bases, with 15 bases between them. The CDR3 totals 15 residues. Germline V gene sequence: CDR1 SGHRS, CDR2 YFSETQ. The CDR3 nucleotides read TGCGCCAGCAGCTTGGCCGGGAGAGGGGATGAGCCCCAGCATTTT. It codes for CASSLAGRGDEPQHF.

The chain recombines TRBV6-6 with TRBJ1-2; 8 bases map to TRBD1. Trimming cost V 5 bases and J 4 bases; bases outside gene matches: 3. Looked up from germline, CDR1 is MNHNY and CDR2 is SVGAGI (reference sequence). The length of the CDR3 is 13 residues. CDR3 coding DNA: TGTGCCAGCAGTCGAGACAGGGGCTATGGCTACACCTTC. This codes for CASSRDRGYGYTF.